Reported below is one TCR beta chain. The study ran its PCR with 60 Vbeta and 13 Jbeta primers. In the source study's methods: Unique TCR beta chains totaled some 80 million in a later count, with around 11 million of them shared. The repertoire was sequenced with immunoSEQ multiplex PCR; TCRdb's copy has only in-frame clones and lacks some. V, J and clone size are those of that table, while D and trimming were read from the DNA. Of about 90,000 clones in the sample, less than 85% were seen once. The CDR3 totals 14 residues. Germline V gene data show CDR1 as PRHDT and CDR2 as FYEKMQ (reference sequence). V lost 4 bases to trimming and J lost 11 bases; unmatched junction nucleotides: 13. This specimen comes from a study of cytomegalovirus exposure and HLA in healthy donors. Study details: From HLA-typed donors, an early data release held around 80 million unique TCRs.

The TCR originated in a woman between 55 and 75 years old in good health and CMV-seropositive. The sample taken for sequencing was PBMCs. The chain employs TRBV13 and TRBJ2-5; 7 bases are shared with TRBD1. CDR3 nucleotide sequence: TGTGCCAGCAGCTACCGGGACAGAGGCTTAGGGCAGTACTTC. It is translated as CASSYRDRGLGQYF.